Shown below are 29 T cell receptor beta chains from a single sample sequenced in a study of blood T cell repertoires in COVID-19. TCRdb's copy holds only in-frame clones and misses some; the assay was immunoSEQ multiplex PCR. The sample has about 260,000 clones, roughly 86% seen once. The sequenced sample consisted of peripheral blood. The receptors were sampled from a woman between 25 and 40 years old with COVID-19, enrolled during active disease.

The chain carries TRBV6-5 and TRBJ1-3, with D perhaps matching TRBD1 (5 bases). The CDR3 loop spans 14 amino acids. Per germline, CDR1 MNHEY and CDR2 SVGAGI. Deletions cut 5 bases from V and 4 bases from J, with 12 bases between. DNA for the CDR3: TGTGCCAGCAGTACCGGGACTCGCGGAAACACCATATATTTT. Translating gives CASSTGTRGNTIYF.

The V and J genes are TRBV2 and TRBJ2-7; TRBD1 matches 9 bases. In germline, CDR1 is SNHLY, CDR2 FYNNEI. The J segment lost 6 bases and the V segment lost 7 bases, leaving 10 bases of the junction unmatched. The CDR3 runs to 14 residues. CDR3 region: CASKEGTGFAEQYF. The CDR3 DNA reads as TGTGCCAGCAAGGAGGGGACAGGGTTTGCCGAGCAGTACTTC.

This clone is a singleton in its sample. As DNA, the CDR3 is TGTGCCAGCAGCGTAGGGGGAGGGTACACTGAAGCTTTCTTT. Its protein product is CASSVGGGYTEAFF. The chain couples TRBV28 to TRBJ1-1; weak D call: TRBD1 (6 bases). CDR1 is MDHEN and CDR2 is SYDVKM in the germline V gene. This CDR3 is 14 amino acids long. Trimming removed 6 bases at V and 3 bases at J, with 14 bases between.

The CDR3 DNA reads TGTGCCATCAGTGAGTCACTTTGGGAGGAGCAGTACTTC. Encoded protein: CAISESLWEEQYF. The V and J genes are TRBV10-3 and TRBJ2-7; a weak D match, TRBD2 (5 bases). The CDR3 runs to 13 residues. CDR1 and CDR2 from the germline V gene are ENHRY and SYGVKD. V was trimmed by 0 bases and J by 7 bases, leaving 10 bases between them.

The genes are TRBV5-8 and TRBJ1-2; TRBD1 matches 8 bases. The CDR3 totals 14 residues. CDR1 is SGHTS and CDR2 is YDEGEE in the germline V gene. V was clipped by 4 bases and J by 4 bases; unmatched bases: 6. The CDR3 loop reads CASSPGQGFYGYTF. Here the CDR3 DNA reads TGTGCCAGCAGCCCTGGACAGGGTTTCTATGGCTACACCTTC.

The chain employs TRBV5-4 and TRBJ2-7; 14 bases match TRBD2. The J segment lost 5 bases and the V segment lost 3 bases, leaving 10 bases of the junction unmatched. The V gene's germline CDR1 is SGHNT and CDR2 YYREEE (reference sequence). The CDR3 extends over 17 amino acids. The CDR3 coding sequence is TGTGCCAGCAGCTGGGGGACTAGCGGGAGAGGTACTCACGAGCAGTACTTC. Encoded protein: CASSWGTSGRGTHEQYF.

The V call is TRBV30, the J call TRBJ1-2, with TRBD1 matching 8 bases. This CDR3 has 13 residues. V lost 2 bases and J lost 3; bases outside the gene matches: 2. Germline V lookup: CDR1 GTSNPN, CDR2 SVGIG (reference sequence). The CDR3 DNA is TGTGCCTGGAGTCAGGACAGGGACTATGGCTACACCTTC. This codes for CAWSQDRDYGYTF.

The chain is built from TRBV19 and TRBJ2-7, with 7 bases fitting TRBD2. V shed 7 bases, J shed 0 bases, and the junction held 9 bases outside the gene matches. The CDR3 covers 15 residues. CDR1 is LNHDA and CDR2 is SQIVND in the germline V gene (reference sequence). The DNA for the CDR3 is TGTGCCAGTACCAGCTCTAGCGGTACCTCCTACGAGCAGTACTTC. Its translation: CASTSSSGTSYEQYF.

The gene calls are TRBV9 and TRBJ2-3, with D possibly being TRBD2 (6 bases). The CDR3 is 16 residues long. With 0 bases removed from V and 5 bases from J, the gap between germline ends came to 16 bases. Germline lookup yields CDR1 SGDLS and CDR2 YYNGEE. The CDR3 DNA follows: TGTGCCAGCAGCGTAGGTATAGGCAGGGAGGTAGATACGCAGTATTTT. It codes for CASSVGIGREVDTQYF.

The chain recombines TRBV30 with TRBJ2-7; D is undetermined. The CDR3 is 12 amino acids. Germline CDR1 is GTSNPN and CDR2 is SVGIG (reference sequence). The ends were cut back, 1 base at V and 4 bases at J, with 8 bases in the middle. In DNA, the CDR3 is TGTGCCTGGAGTGGAGGATCTTACGAGCAGTACTTC. This translates into CAWSGGSYEQYF.

The V call is TRBV30, the J call TRBJ1-2; possible D gene TRBD1, 6 bases. The CDR3 length is 13 residues. Germline values: CDR1 GTSNPN, CDR2 SVGIG (reference sequence). V was cut by 4 bases and J by 4 bases, with 13 bases left in between. For the CDR3, the DNA is TGTGCCTGGAACGCCGGGACAACCTATGGCTACACCTTC. Its protein is CAWNAGTTYGYTF.

The chain joins TRBV10-3 to TRBJ1-1; D unclear. V was shortened by 7 bases and J by 1 base, with 13 bases between the two germline ends. Per germline, CDR1 ENHRY and CDR2 SYGVKD. The CDR3 runs to 14 residues. This CDR3 is CAITAGQPNTEAFF. The DNA for the CDR3 is TGTGCCATCACGGCGGGCCAGCCGAACACTGAAGCTTTCTTT.

This clone was seen a single time. This rearrangement joins TRBV7-3 to TRBJ2-6, with 7 bases matching TRBD1. Germline CDR1 is SGHTA and CDR2 is FQGTGA. V lost 5 bases and J lost 4; bases outside the gene matches: 5. This CDR3 spans 15 amino acids. The CDR3: CASSRRGPGANVLTF. The CDR3 bases are TGTGCCAGCAGCCGTAGGGGGCCCGGGGCCAACGTCCTGACTTTC. The full variable domain, with the rest looked up from reference TRBV7-3 and TRBJ2-6, is GAGVSQTPSNKVTEKGKYVELRCDPISGHTALYWYRQSLGQGPEFLIYFQGTGAADDSGLPNDRFFAVRPEGSVSTLKIQRTERGDSAVYLCASSRRGPGANVLTFGAGSRLTVL.

J is TRBJ1-6 and V is TRBV2; D perhaps matches TRBD1 (6 bases). Per germline, CDR1 SNHLY and CDR2 FYNNEI. Trimming cost V 6 bases and J 6 bases, with 9 bases left between them. This CDR3 spans 13 amino acids. The CDR3 DNA reads TGTGCCAGCAGAAGGGACACTAATTCACCCCTCCACTTT. Protein product: CASRRDTNSPLHF.

The chain links TRBV5-1 to TRBJ2-5; D is possibly TRBD2 (6 bases). V was shortened by 2 bases and J by 2 bases, with 10 bases between the two germline ends. Germline V gene data show CDR1 as SGHRS and CDR2 as YFSETQ. The CDR3 runs 14 residues. CDR3 region: CASSFVAAQETQYF. Written as DNA, the CDR3 is TGCGCCAGCAGCTTTGTAGCGGCTCAAGAGACCCAGTACTTC. The entire variable domain, with the rest obtained from reference TRBV5-1 and TRBJ2-5, is as follows: KAGVTQTPRYLIKTRGQQVTLSCSPISGHRSVSWYQQTPGQGLQFLFEYFSETQRNKGNFPGRFSGRQFSNSRSEMNVSTLELGDSALYLCASSFVAAQETQYFGPGTRLLVL.

The rearrangement uses TRBV28 and TRBJ2-5; 12 bases align to TRBD2. Germline trimming cut 4 bases from V and 5 bases from J; bases unmatched to any gene: 8. Germline loops: CDR1 MDHEN, CDR2 SYDVKM. The CDR3 runs to 16 residues. DNA for the CDR3: TGTGCCAGCAGTTCCTACCGACTAGCGGGAGAGGAGACCCAGTACTTC. It codes for CASSSYRLAGEETQYF.

The rearrangement uses TRBV5-5 and TRBJ1-5, with TRBD1 identical over 8 bases. Per the germline V gene, CDR1 is SGHKS and CDR2 is YYEKEE (reference sequence). The CDR3 loop spans 14 amino acids. With V trimmed by 4 bases and J by 7 bases, 7 bases remained unmatched. Here the CDR3 DNA reads TGTGCCAGCAGCATCAGACAGGGGTGGCAGCCCCAGCATTTT. Protein: CASSIRQGWQPQHF.

The rearrangement links TRBV5-5 to TRBJ1-5; 8 bases match TRBD1. V gave up 4 bases and J gave up 6 bases; unmatched junction bases: 9. The CDR3 is 15 residues long. CDR1 SGHKS and CDR2 YYEKEE come from the germline V gene (reference sequence). DNA for the CDR3: TGTGCCAGCAGCACCCTAGGACAGGGAAGTCAGCCCCAGCATTTT. It yields the protein CASSTLGQGSQPQHF.

V gene TRBV5-1 combines with J gene TRBJ1-1, with 9 bases that match TRBD1. Germline CDR1 is SGHRS and CDR2 is YFSETQ. The V segment lost 0 bases and the J segment 4 bases; nucleotides outside the gene matches: 10. This CDR3 has 17 residues. The CDR3 spells CASSLGNNRGRSTEAFF. The CDR3 coding sequence is TGCGCCAGCAGCTTGGGAAATAACAGGGGGCGGTCCACTGAAGCTTTCTTT.

The chain employs TRBV19 and TRBJ2-1; the D is unclear. The V end lost 11 bases, the J end lost 2 bases, and 7 bases lay between the germline ends. The CDR3 is 11 amino acids. CDR1 and CDR2 from the germline V gene are LNHDA and SQIVND (reference sequence). CDR3 DNA sequence: TGTGCCTCTCGGGCCTACAATGAGCAGTTCTTC. Translated: CASRAYNEQFF.

The genes are TRBV28 and TRBJ1-4; D not certain. Germline V gene data show CDR1 as MDHEN and CDR2 as SYDVKM. V lost 3 bases and J lost 8, with 10 bases in between. The CDR3 has 13 amino acids. CDR3 region: CASSFTTREKLFF. The CDR3 nucleotides are TGTGCCAGCAGTTTCACAACGCGGGAAAAACTGTTTTTT.

The chain recombines TRBV27 with TRBJ2-1, with D possibly being TRBD2 (6 bases). V lost 0 bases to trimming and J lost 9 bases, with 15 bases between them. This CDR3 is built from 15 residues. Per germline, CDR1 MNHEY and CDR2 SMNVEV (reference sequence). DNA of the CDR3: TGTGCCAGCAGTTTATCGTGGGGGGTGCCGGGTGAGCAGTTCTTC. Protein sequence: CASSLSWGVPGEQFF.

J is TRBJ1-2 and V is TRBV5-1; the D gene is possibly TRBD1 (5 bases). The CDR3 is 13 amino acids. CDR1 SGHRS and CDR2 YFSETQ come from the germline V gene. Trimming removed 0 bases at V and 6 bases at J, with 9 bases between. The CDR3 nucleotides are TGCGCCAGCAGCTTGGAGCAGGGTGATGGCTACACCTTC. Translated, it gives CASSLEQGDGYTF.

This chain links TRBV2 with TRBJ2-3; the D gene is possibly TRBD2 (6 bases). Trimming shortened V by 5 bases and J by 11 bases, and 17 bases separated the two germline ends. CDR1 and CDR2 (germline): SNHLY, FYNNEI. The CDR3 consists of 13 residues. The CDR3, as DNA: TGTGCCAGCAGTACCGACGGGGGTGGGAAGCAGTATTTT. It yields the protein CASSTDGGGKQYF.

The rearrangement links TRBV6-6 to TRBJ2-1; possibly TRBD2 for D (5 bases). Germline V CDR1 and CDR2: MNHNY, SVGAGI (reference sequence). CDR3 length equals 13 residues. Trimming shortened V by 5 bases and J by 9 bases, and 14 bases separated the two germline ends. CDR3 loop: CASSAFRGSEQFF. CDR3 coding DNA: TGTGCCAGCAGTGCCTTTCGGGGAAGTGAGCAGTTCTTC.

The V gene is TRBV30, the J gene TRBJ2-7; D gene ambiguous. The ends were cut back, 0 bases at V and 4 bases at J, with 10 bases in the middle. The CDR3 length is 13 residues. Germline V gives CDR1 GTSNPN, CDR2 SVGIG (reference sequence). The CDR3: CAWSVQPKYEQYF. As DNA, the CDR3 is TGTGCCTGGAGTGTACAGCCCAAATACGAGCAGTACTTC.

The chain joins TRBV4-1 to TRBJ2-2; 10 nucleotides agree with TRBD2. The V segment lost 0 bases and the J segment 3 bases; nucleotides outside the gene matches: 4. This CDR3 is 17 amino acids long. Germline V gives CDR1 MGHRA, CDR2 YSYEKL. This chain's CDR3 is CASSQDPLAGYTGELFF. DNA of the CDR3: TGCGCCAGCAGCCAAGACCCACTAGCGGGATACACCGGGGAGCTGTTTTTT.

The V call is TRBV6-6, the J call TRBJ2-3; 8 positions match TRBD2. From germline, CDR1 is MNHNY and CDR2 SVGAGI (reference sequence). V shed 5 bases, J shed 1 base, and the junction held 14 bases outside the gene matches. The CDR3 extends over 18 amino acids. The CDR3 loop reads CASSRGLVGGERTDTQYF. The CDR3, as DNA: TGTGCCAGCAGTCGGGGACTAGTAGGGGGGGAGCGCACAGATACGCAGTATTTT.

The chain links TRBV7-3 to TRBJ2-1; 7 bases line up with TRBD2. After removal of 3 bases from V and 9 bases from J, the junction contained 11 bases not matched to a gene. The CDR3 has 15 amino acids. Germline values: CDR1 SGHTA, CDR2 FQGTGA. CDR3 DNA: TGTGCCAGCAGCTTGAAAGCGGGAACCTTAGGTGAGCAGTTCTTC. It translates to CASSLKAGTLGEQFF.